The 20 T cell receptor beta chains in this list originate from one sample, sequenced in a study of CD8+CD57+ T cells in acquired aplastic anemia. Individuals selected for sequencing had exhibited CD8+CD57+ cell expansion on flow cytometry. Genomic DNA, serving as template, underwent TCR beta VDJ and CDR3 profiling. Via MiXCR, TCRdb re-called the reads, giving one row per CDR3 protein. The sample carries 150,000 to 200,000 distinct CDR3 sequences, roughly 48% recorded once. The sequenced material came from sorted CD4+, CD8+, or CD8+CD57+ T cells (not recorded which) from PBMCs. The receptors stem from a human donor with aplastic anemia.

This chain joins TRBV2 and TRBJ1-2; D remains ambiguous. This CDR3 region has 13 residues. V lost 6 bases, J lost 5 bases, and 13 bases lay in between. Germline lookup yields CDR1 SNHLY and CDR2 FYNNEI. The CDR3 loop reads CASSRDQLYGYTF. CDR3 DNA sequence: TGTGCCAGCAGCCGTGACCAGTTGTATGGCTACACCTTC.

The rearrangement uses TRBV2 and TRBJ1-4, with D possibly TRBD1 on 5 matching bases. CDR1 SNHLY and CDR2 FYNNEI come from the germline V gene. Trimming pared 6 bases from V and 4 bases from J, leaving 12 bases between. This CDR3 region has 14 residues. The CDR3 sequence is CASRGGTLNEKLFF. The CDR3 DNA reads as TGTGCCAGCAGGGGGGGGACCCTTAATGAAAAACTGTTTTTT.

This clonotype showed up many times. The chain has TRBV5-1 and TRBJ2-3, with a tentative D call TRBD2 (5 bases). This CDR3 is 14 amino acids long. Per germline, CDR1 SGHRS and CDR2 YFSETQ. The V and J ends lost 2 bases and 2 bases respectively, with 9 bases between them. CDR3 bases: TGCGCCAGCAGCTTCGACGGGAACACAGATACGCAGTATTTT. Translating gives CASSFDGNTDTQYF.

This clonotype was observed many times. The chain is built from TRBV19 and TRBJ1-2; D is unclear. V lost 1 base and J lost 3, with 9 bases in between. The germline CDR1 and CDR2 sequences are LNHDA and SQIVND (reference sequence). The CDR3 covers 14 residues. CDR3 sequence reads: CASSIGLADYGYTF. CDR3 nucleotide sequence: TGTGCCAGTAGTATAGGGCTGGCGGACTATGGCTACACCTTC. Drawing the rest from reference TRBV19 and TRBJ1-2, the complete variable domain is DGGITQSPKYLFRKEGQNVTLSCEQNLNHDAMYWYRQDPGQGLRLIYYSQIVNDFQKGDIAEGYSVSREKKESFPLTVTSAQKNPTAFYLCASSIGLADYGYTFGSGTRLTVV.

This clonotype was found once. The CDR3 DNA sequence: TGCGCCAGCAACTGGACAAGGGGCACAGATACGCAGTATTTT. This translates into CASNWTRGTDTQYF. The chain couples TRBV10-1 to TRBJ2-3; a possible D gene is TRBD1 (5 bases). With 7 bases removed from V and 1 base from J, the gap between germline ends came to 12 bases. Germline CDR1 reads WNHNN; CDR2 reads SYGVQD (reference sequence). This CDR3 has 14 amino acids.

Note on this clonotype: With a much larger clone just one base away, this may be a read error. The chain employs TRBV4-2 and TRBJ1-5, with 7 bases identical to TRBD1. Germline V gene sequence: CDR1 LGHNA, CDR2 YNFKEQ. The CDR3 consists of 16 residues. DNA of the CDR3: TGTGCCAACAGCCAAGAAGCGACAGGGAGCAATCAGCCCCAGCATTTT. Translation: CANSQEATGSNQPQHF.

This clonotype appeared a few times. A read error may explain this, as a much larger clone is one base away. The CDR3 reads CASSEGGRDTQYF. CDR3 nucleotide sequence: TGTGCCAGCAGTGAAGGGGGGAGAGATACGCAGTATTTT. This sequence joins TRBV6-1 and TRBJ2-3; the D call may be TRBD1 or TRBD2 (5 bases each). Germline CDR1 is MNHNS and CDR2 is SASEGT. CDR3 length: 13 residues. With 1 base removed from V and 5 bases from J, the gap between germline ends came to 7 bases.

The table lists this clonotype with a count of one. DNA of the CDR3: TGTGCCAGCAGCTACCGGGACAGGGGGCTCGGTGAAGGCTACACCTTC. It specifies CASSYRDRGLGEGYTF. This rearrangement joins TRBV11-1 to TRBJ1-2, with TRBD1 matching over 12 bases. V trimming: 4 bases; J trimming: 8 bases; junction bases outside the gene matches: 11. This CDR3 is 16 amino acids long. CDR1 SGHAT and CDR2 FQDESV come from the germline V gene (reference sequence).

CDR3 residues: CASSLDSGTTSGINEQFF. The CDR3 coding sequence is TGTGCCAGCAGCTTAGATTCTGGGACAACTAGCGGAATCAATGAGCAGTTCTTC. This chain links TRBV11-2 with TRBJ2-1, with 8 bases matching TRBD2. Trimming took 0 bases from V and 6 from J; bases not matched to a gene: 13. This CDR3 comprises 18 residues. CDR1 is SGHAT and CDR2 is FQNNGV in the germline V gene.

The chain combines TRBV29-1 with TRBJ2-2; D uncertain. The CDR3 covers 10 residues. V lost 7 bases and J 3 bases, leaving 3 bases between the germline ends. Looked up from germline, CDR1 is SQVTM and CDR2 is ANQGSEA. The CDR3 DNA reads TGCAGCGCCTACACCGGGGAGCTGTTTTTT. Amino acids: CSAYTGELFF.

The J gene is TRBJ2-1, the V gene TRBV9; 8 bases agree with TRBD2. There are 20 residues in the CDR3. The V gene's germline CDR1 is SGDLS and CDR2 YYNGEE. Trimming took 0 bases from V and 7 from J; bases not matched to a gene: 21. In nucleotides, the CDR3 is TGTGCCAGCAGCGTAGGAGGCAGGGGCTCGCGGGGGGAATTAAGGAATGAGCAGTTCTTC. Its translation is CASSVGGRGSRGELRNEQFF.

The CDR3 region is CASSFPQGYRRHSNQPQHF. The CDR3 nucleotides are TGTGCCAGTAGTTTCCCCCAGGGATACAGGAGGCATAGCAATCAGCCCCAGCATTTT. This chain joins TRBV19 and TRBJ1-5, with D tentatively TRBD1 (5 bases). The CDR3 runs 19 residues. The V and J ends lost 5 bases and 0 bases respectively, with 23 bases between them. Germline CDR1 LNHDA, CDR2 SQIVND (reference sequence). Variable domain in full (rest from reference TRBV19 and TRBJ1-5): DGGITQSPKYLFRKEGQNVTLSCEQNLNHDAMYWYRQDPGQGLRLIYYSQIVNDFQKGDIAEGYSVSREKKESFPLTVTSAQKNPTAFYLCASSFPQGYRRHSNQPQHFGDGTRLSIL.

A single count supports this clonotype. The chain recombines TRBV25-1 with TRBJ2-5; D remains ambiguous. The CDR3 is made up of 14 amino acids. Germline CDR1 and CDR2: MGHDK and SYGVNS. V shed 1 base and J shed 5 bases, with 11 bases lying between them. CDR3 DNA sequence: TGTGCCAGCAGTGAATCTAGGATTTGGGAGACCCAGTACTTC. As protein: CASSESRIWETQYF.

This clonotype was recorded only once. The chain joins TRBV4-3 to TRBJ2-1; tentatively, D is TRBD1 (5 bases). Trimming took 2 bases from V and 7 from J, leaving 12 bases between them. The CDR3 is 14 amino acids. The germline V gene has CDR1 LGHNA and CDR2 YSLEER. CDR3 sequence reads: CASSQNLQVNEQFF. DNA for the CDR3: TGCGCCAGCAGCCAAAACTTACAGGTTAATGAGCAGTTCTTC.

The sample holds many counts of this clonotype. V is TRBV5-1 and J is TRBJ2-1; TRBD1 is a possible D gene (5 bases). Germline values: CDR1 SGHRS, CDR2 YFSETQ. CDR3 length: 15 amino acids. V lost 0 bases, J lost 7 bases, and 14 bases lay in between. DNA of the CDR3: TGCGCCAGCAGCTTGGGGCAGGGCGCCTGGAATGAGCAGTTCTTC. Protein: CASSLGQGAWNEQFF. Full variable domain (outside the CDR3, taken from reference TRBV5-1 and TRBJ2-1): KAGVTQTPRYLIKTRGQQVTLSCSPISGHRSVSWYQQTPGQGLQFLFEYFSETQRNKGNFPGRFSGRQFSNSRSEMNVSTLELGDSALYLCASSLGQGAWNEQFFGPGTRLTVL.

As DNA, the CDR3 is TGTGCCAGCAGCCAAGATCTCAGCAGGGGGCAGGGCTATGGCTACACCTTC. Translation: CASSQDLSRGQGYGYTF. V usage is TRBV3-1 and J usage is TRBJ1-2, with 8 bases that match TRBD1. Germline CDR1 LGHDT, CDR2 YNNKEL (reference sequence). Trimming took 0 bases from V and 4 from J; bases not matched to a gene: 10. This CDR3 has 17 amino acids.

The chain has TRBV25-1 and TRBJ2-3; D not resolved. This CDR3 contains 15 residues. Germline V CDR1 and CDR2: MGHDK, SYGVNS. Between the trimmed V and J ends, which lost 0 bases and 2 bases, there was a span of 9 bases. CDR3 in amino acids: CASSEYSTFTDTQYF. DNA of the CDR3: TGTGCCAGCAGTGAATACTCCACCTTCACAGATACGCAGTATTTT.

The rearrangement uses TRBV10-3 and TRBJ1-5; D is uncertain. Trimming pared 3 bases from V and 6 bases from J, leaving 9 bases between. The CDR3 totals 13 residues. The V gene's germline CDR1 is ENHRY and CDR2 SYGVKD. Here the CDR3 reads CAISEVGFQPQHF. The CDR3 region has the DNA TGTGCCATCAGTGAAGTGGGATTTCAGCCCCAGCATTTT.

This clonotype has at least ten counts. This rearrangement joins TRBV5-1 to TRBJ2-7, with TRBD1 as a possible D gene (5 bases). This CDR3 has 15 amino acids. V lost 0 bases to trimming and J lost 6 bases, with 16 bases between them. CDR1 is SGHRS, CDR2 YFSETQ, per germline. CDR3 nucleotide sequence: TGCGCCAGCAGCTTGGATCTTGGGGCAGGGCCCGAGCAGTACTTC. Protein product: CASSLDLGAGPEQYF.

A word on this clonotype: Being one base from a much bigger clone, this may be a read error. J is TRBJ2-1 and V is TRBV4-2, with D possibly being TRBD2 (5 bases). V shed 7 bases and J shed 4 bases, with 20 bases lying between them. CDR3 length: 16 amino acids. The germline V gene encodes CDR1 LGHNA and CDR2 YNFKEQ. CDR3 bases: TGTGCCAGCAACCCCGAGGGTGATCGCGGGTACAATGAGCAGTTCTTC. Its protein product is CASNPEGDRGYNEQFF.